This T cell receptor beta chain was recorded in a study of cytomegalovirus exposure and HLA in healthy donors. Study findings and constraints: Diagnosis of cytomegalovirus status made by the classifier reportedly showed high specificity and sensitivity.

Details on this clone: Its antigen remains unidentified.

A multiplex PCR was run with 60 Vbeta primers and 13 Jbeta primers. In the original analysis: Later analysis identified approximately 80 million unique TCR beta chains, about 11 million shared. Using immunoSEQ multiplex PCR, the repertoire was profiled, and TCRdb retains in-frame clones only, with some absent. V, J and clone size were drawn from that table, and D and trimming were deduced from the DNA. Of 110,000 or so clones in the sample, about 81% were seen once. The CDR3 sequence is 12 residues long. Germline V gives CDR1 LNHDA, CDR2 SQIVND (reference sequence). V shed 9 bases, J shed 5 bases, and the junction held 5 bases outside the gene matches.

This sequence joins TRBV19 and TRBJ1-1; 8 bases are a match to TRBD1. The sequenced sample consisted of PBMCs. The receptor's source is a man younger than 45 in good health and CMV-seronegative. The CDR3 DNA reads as TGTGCCAGCAGGGGGCTGGAGACTGAAGCTTTCTTT. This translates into CASRGLETEAFF.